The 16 T cell receptor beta chains below were found in one sample sequenced in a study of blood T cell repertoires in COVID-19. Data came from immunoSEQ multiplex PCR; TCRdb stores just in-frame clones and leaves some out. In the table there are some 43,000 clones, less than 85% of which are singletons. Sequencing input: peripheral blood. All receptors derive from a man aged 50-60 years with active COVID-19.

In this sample, this clone is medium-sized. The rearrangement joins TRBV7-6 to TRBJ1-2; a weak D match, TRBD1 (5 bases). Per germline, CDR1 SGHVS and CDR2 FNYEAQ. V lost 1 base to trimming and J lost 4 bases, with 13 bases between them. The CDR3 sequence is 15 residues long. CDR3 loop: CASSLVAGQIYGYTF. CDR3 bases: TGTGCCAGCAGCTTAGTGGCAGGGCAAATCTATGGCTACACCTTC.

This clone appeared a single time. V usage is TRBV19 and J usage is TRBJ2-7; 8 bases are shared with TRBD2. The CDR3 contains 13 residues. Germline loops: CDR1 LNHDA, CDR2 SQIVND (reference sequence). V gave up 5 bases and J gave up 6 bases; unmatched junction bases: 6. The CDR3 is CASSPAGEGEQYF. The CDR3 nucleotides are TGTGCCAGTAGTCCAGCGGGGGAGGGCGAGCAGTACTTC.

In this sample, this clone turned up once. The chain uses TRBV6-6 and TRBJ1-2; D remains unclear. Trimming removed 4 bases from V and 1 base from J, with 7 bases in between. The CDR3 is 13 residues long. Germline V gives CDR1 MNHNY, CDR2 SVGAGI (reference sequence). The CDR3 DNA follows: TGTGCCAGCAGTTTGGCCAGTAACTATGGCTACACCTTC. Its translation: CASSLASNYGYTF.

This chain uses TRBV7-9 with TRBJ2-3; D is possibly TRBD2 (5 bases). V shed 4 bases and J shed 7 bases, with 9 bases lying between them. Germline V gives CDR1 SEHNR, CDR2 FQNEAQ (reference sequence). The CDR3 loop spans 12 amino acids. The CDR3 region has the DNA TGTGCCAGCAGCTCCCCCGGGAATACGCAGTATTTT. Protein product: CASSSPGNTQYF.

The genes are TRBV4-2 and TRBJ1-2; TRBD1 is a possible D gene (5 bases). Germline CDR1 is LGHNA and CDR2 is YNFKEQ. The V and J ends lost 2 bases and 4 bases respectively, with 17 bases between them. The CDR3 is 16 amino acids. CDR3 coding DNA: TGTGCCAGCAGCCAATGGGGGGACCCGCAAACCTATGGCTACACCTTC. It translates to CASSQWGDPQTYGYTF.

Here the CDR3 reads CASSGGGQGSTGELFF. Written as DNA, the CDR3 is TGTGCCAGCAGCGGCGGGGGACAGGGGTCCACCGGGGAGCTGTTTTTT. This rearrangement joins TRBV6-4 to TRBJ2-2; 10 bases align to TRBD1. CDR1 is MRHNA, CDR2 SNTAGT, per germline. This CDR3 is built from 16 residues. Unmatched junction bases numbered 8, after V lost 6 bases and J lost 4 bases.

The genes are TRBV29-1 and TRBJ1-5; D might be TRBD1 (6 bases). There are 13 residues in the CDR3. V dropped 3 bases and J dropped 5 bases, with 11 bases sitting between them. Germline V lookup: CDR1 SQVTM, CDR2 ANQGSEA. The DNA for the CDR3 is TGCAGCGTTGAGGGGGGGCGCGATCAGCCCCAGCATTTT. Translated: CSVEGGRDQPQHF.

This chain joins TRBV11-3 and TRBJ1-1, with D unresolved. Trimming took 5 bases from V and 0 from J, leaving 7 bases between them. The CDR3 covers 13 residues. Germline V CDR1 and CDR2: SGHNT, YENEEA. The CDR3 DNA follows: TGTGCCAGCAGCCCCGGAGTGAACACTGAAGCTTTCTTT. It yields the protein CASSPGVNTEAFF. Full variable domain (missing parts from reference TRBV11-3 and TRBJ1-1): EAGVVQSPRYKIIEKKQPVAFWCNPISGHNTLYWYLQNLGQGPELLIRYENEEAVDDSQLPKDRFSAERLKGVDSTLKIQPAELGDSAVYLCASSPGVNTEAFFGQGTRLTVV.

The chain has TRBV7-2 and TRBJ2-5; the match to TRBD2 covers 8 bases. The V gene's germline CDR1 is SGHTA and CDR2 FQGNSA. Losses at the gene ends were 4 bases for V and 2 bases for J; bases not matched to a gene: 6. The CDR3 totals 15 residues. CDR3 loop: CASSSRSSGQETQYF. Written as DNA, the CDR3 is TGTGCCAGCAGCTCACGGTCTAGCGGGCAAGAGACCCAGTACTTC.

The J gene is TRBJ1-5, the V gene TRBV7-2; D not resolved. V lost 2 bases to trimming and J lost 1 base, with 9 bases between them. Germline V gene data show CDR1 as SGHTA and CDR2 as FQGNSA. This CDR3 is built from 15 residues. The CDR3 nucleotides are TGTGCCAGCAGCTTAACGTGGGCCAGCAATCAGCCCCAGCATTTT. Amino acids: CASSLTWASNQPQHF.

The chain uses TRBV7-6 and TRBJ2-5; TRBD2 matches 7 bases. In germline, CDR1 is SGHVS, CDR2 FNYEAQ. Trimming removed 5 bases from V and 1 base from J; junction bases left unmatched: 16. CDR3 length: 18 amino acids. This CDR3 reads CASSAGDSRKGAQETQYF. For the CDR3, the DNA is TGTGCCAGCAGCGCGGGGGACTCTAGAAAGGGAGCCCAAGAGACCCAGTACTTC. Full variable domain (rest looked up from reference TRBV7-6 and TRBJ2-5): GAGVSQSPRYKVTKRGQDVALRCDPISGHVSLYWYRQALGQGPEFLTYFNYEAQQDKSGLPNDRFSAERPEGSISTLTIQRTEQRDSAMYRCASSAGDSRKGAQETQYFGPGTRLLVL.

The chain couples TRBV27 to TRBJ1-5; D is unresolved. The CDR3 contains 13 residues. Germline V gene sequence: CDR1 MNHEY, CDR2 SMNVEV (reference sequence). Trimming pared 3 bases from V and 5 bases from J, leaving 8 bases between. DNA for the CDR3: TGTGCCAGCAGTTTCGTGCAGGATCAGCCCCAGCATTTT. Encoded protein: CASSFVQDQPQHF.

The chain carries TRBV27 and TRBJ1-5; no reliable D call. V lost 3 bases and J lost 2, with 11 bases in between. Germline loops: CDR1 MNHEY, CDR2 SMNVEV (reference sequence). This CDR3 region has 15 residues. The CDR3 nucleotides are TGTGCCAGCAGTTTGACACCCTCGGGCAATCAGCCCCAGCATTTT. It translates to CASSLTPSGNQPQHF.

The V and J genes are TRBV7-9 and TRBJ1-1, with D possibly matching TRBD1 (5 bases). Germline CDR1 reads SEHNR; CDR2 reads FQNEAQ (reference sequence). The length of the CDR3 is 14 residues. Trimming pared 5 bases from V and 5 bases from J, leaving 15 bases between. This CDR3 is CASSPVVGGTEAFF. In DNA form, the CDR3 reads TGTGCCAGCAGCCCCGTGGTTGGGGGGACTGAAGCTTTCTTT.

The chain is built from TRBV19 and TRBJ1-1, with D possibly being TRBD1 (6 bases). Germline V gene data show CDR1 as LNHDA and CDR2 as SQIVND (reference sequence). The length of the CDR3 is 13 residues. V was shortened by 7 bases and J by 3 bases, with 12 bases between the two germline ends. Here the CDR3 DNA reads TGTGCCAGTACCCTACAGGGTTACACTGAAGCTTTCTTT. Protein: CASTLQGYTEAFF.

V is TRBV5-4 and J is TRBJ2-1; D is perhaps TRBD2 (5 bases). Germline V gives CDR1 SGHNT, CDR2 YYREEE (reference sequence). The CDR3 extends over 15 amino acids. The V and J ends lost 10 bases and 0 bases respectively, with 17 bases between them. The CDR3 region is CASLSPGSSYNEQFF. The CDR3 DNA follows: TGTGCCTCACTTTCTCCGGGGAGCTCCTACAATGAGCAGTTCTTC.